The 23 T cell receptor beta chains below all came from one sample that was sequenced in a study of early stage breast cancer tumors. The protocol was immunoSEQ multiplex PCR, while the TCRdb copy is restricted to in-frame clones and leaves out a portion. This sample has approximately 6,100 clones, with over 65% found just once. The sequencing input was normal breast tissue next to the tumor. These receptors all come from a person between 65 and 79 years old with breast cancer.

V is TRBV7-2 and J is TRBJ1-2; D is unresolved. Germline CDR1 reads SGHTA; CDR2 reads FQGNSA. V was clipped by 6 bases and J by 5 bases, with 19 bases between them. This CDR3 comprises 15 residues. In DNA form, the CDR3 reads TGTGCCAGCAGTGTAAAAGGCGGGTCTTTATATGGCTACACCTTC. Amino acids: CASSVKGGSLYGYTF.

In its sample, this clone was seen a few times. The gene calls are TRBV7-9 and TRBJ2-1; 16 nucleotides line up with TRBD2. This CDR3 has 19 residues. Trimming at V came to 4 bases and at J to 1 base, leaving 7 bases not matched to a gene. Germline CDR1 reads SEHNR; CDR2 reads FQNEAQ (reference sequence). The CDR3 DNA reads as TGTGCCAGCAGCTCGGGACTAGCGGGAGGGCCGGGATCCTACAATGAGCAGTTCTTC. It encodes CASSSGLAGGPGSYNEQFF. The full variable domain, in which reference TRBV7-9 and TRBJ2-1 provide the parts outside the CDR3, is DTGVSQNPRHKITKRGQNVTFRCDPISEHNRLYWYRQTLGQGPEFLTYFQNEAQLEKSRLLSDRFSAERPKGSFSTLEIQRTEQGDSAMYLCASSSGLAGGPGSYNEQFFGPGTRLTVL.

The chain carries TRBV5-8 and TRBJ1-1, with D maybe TRBD1 (5 bases). V dropped 0 bases and J dropped 3 bases, with 15 bases sitting between them. Germline V gives CDR1 SGHTS, CDR2 YDEGEE. This CDR3 is built from 16 residues. The chain's CDR3 is CASSLGWGSGDTEAFF. CDR3 bases: TGTGCCAGCAGCTTGGGTTGGGGGTCGGGGGACACTGAAGCTTTCTTT.

This clone showed up just a few times. The gene calls are TRBV4-1 and TRBJ1-5; tentatively, D is TRBD1 (6 bases). CDR3 length: 16 residues. The germline V and J ends were trimmed by 0 bases and 8 bases, with 17 bases remaining between them. Germline CDR1 is MGHRA and CDR2 is YSYEKL. CDR3 in DNA: TGCGCCAGCAGCCAAGATGGGTTGAGGGGGATGGAGCCCCAGCATTTT. Protein sequence: CASSQDGLRGMEPQHF.

This clone appeared a single time. The chain is built from TRBV6-5 and TRBJ2-7; TRBD1 matches 9 bases. With V trimmed by 5 bases and J by 5 bases, 7 bases remained unmatched. Germline values: CDR1 MNHEY, CDR2 SVGAGI. CDR3 size: 14 residues. CDR3 in DNA: TGTGCCAGCAGTCGCCGGGACAGGGCCAACGAGCAGTACTTC. Protein product: CASSRRDRANEQYF.

V is TRBV7-3 and J is TRBJ1-6, with a weak D call TRBD1 (6 bases). Per germline, CDR1 SGHTA and CDR2 FQGTGA. V was pared by 3 bases and J by 10 bases, with 13 bases between. There are 14 residues in the CDR3. As DNA, the CDR3 is TGTGCCAGCAGCTTGCAGGGGTTACGGTCACCCCTCCACTTT. Translation gives CASSLQGLRSPLHF.

The chain carries TRBV21-1 and TRBJ1-5. TRBV21-1 is assigned pseudogene status. The CDR3 is 14 residues long. CDR3 in amino acids: CASSKATGFVAQHF. The CDR3 nucleotides are TGTGCCAGCAGCAAAGCGACGGGTTTCGTAGCCCAGCATTTT.

The J gene is TRBJ2-3, the V gene TRBV7-9; 8 bases are a match to TRBD2. With V trimmed by 3 bases and J by 2 bases, 7 bases remained unmatched. The germline V gene has CDR1 SEHNR and CDR2 FQNEAQ (reference sequence). The CDR3 has 16 residues. The CDR3 DNA is TGTGCCAGCAGCTTGGGCTTCGGGAGGGCCACAGATACGCAGTATTTT. Translation: CASSLGFGRATDTQYF.

V gene TRBV7-9 combines with J gene TRBJ1-3, with no clear D. V was clipped by 2 bases and J by 4 bases, with 9 bases between them. The CDR3 has 14 amino acids. Germline V lookup: CDR1 SEHNR, CDR2 FQNEAQ (reference sequence). Here the CDR3 DNA reads TGTGCCAGCAGCTTAATGGCCAGAGGAAACACCATATATTTT. Protein: CASSLMARGNTIYF. Full variable domain (rest looked up from reference TRBV7-9 and TRBJ1-3): DTGVSQNPRHKITKRGQNVTFRCDPISEHNRLYWYRQTLGQGPEFLTYFQNEAQLEKSRLLSDRFSAERPKGSFSTLEIQRTEQGDSAMYLCASSLMARGNTIYFGEGSWLTVV.

As concerns this clone: A read error may produce the germline difference seen at one junction end. The chain uses TRBV20-1 and TRBJ2-3, with 11 bases aligning to TRBD2. Germline V lookup: CDR1 DFQATT, CDR2 SNEGSKA (reference sequence). The CDR3 is 10 residues long. The CDR3 spells CSRVSGRADF. CDR3 DNA sequence: TGCAGCCGCGTTAGCGGGAGGGCGGATTTT.

The chain employs TRBV12-5 and TRBJ1-4; D remains unclear. The CDR3 runs 13 residues. The germline V and J ends were trimmed by 6 bases and 3 bases, with 8 bases remaining between them. The germline gives CDR1 LGHNT, CDR2 FRNRAP. This CDR3 is CASGLVPNEKLFF. The CDR3 bases are TGTGCTAGTGGCCTTGTCCCTAATGAAAAACTGTTTTTT.

V gene TRBV10-3 combines with J gene TRBJ1-2; D uncertain. V gave up 10 bases and J gave up 3 bases, with 15 bases separating them. CDR3 length: 13 amino acids. Germline CDR1 is ENHRY and CDR2 is SYGVKD. CDR3 loop: CASQVRSDYGYTF. In DNA form, the CDR3 reads TGTGCCAGCCAGGTACGCAGTGACTATGGCTACACCTTC.

This chain links TRBV7-7 with TRBJ2-1; 7 nucleotides align to TRBD1. CDR3 length equals 14 residues. V was pared by 2 bases and J by 8 bases, with 6 bases of the junction left unmatched. Germline values: CDR1 SSHAT, CDR2 FNYEAQ (reference sequence). The CDR3 DNA reads TGTGCCAGCAGCTTAATTCAGGGGGTGGATGAGCAGTTCTTC. This codes for CASSLIQGVDEQFF.

This chain uses TRBV11-2 with TRBJ2-5, with 12 bases identical to TRBD2. CDR3 size: 15 residues. The junction had 6 bases not matched to a gene; V was cut back by 5 bases and J by 5 bases. Looked up from germline, CDR1 is SGHAT and CDR2 is FQNNGV. DNA for the CDR3: TGTGCCAGCAGCCCCAGACTAGCGGGAGAGGAGACCCAGTACTTC. This codes for CASSPRLAGEETQYF.

The chain is built from TRBV11-2 and TRBJ2-7; 8 bases align to TRBD2. V was clipped by 4 bases and J by 0 bases; unmatched bases: 5. The CDR3 runs 15 residues. Looked up from germline, CDR1 is SGHAT and CDR2 is FQNNGV. The CDR3 here is CASSWERGSSYEQYF. The DNA for the CDR3 is TGTGCCAGCAGCTGGGAGCGGGGGAGCTCCTACGAGCAGTACTTC.

The chain recombines TRBV19 with TRBJ1-2; D unclear. V shed 6 bases and J shed 5 bases, with 13 bases lying between them. The CDR3 contains 13 residues. Germline assignment: CDR1 LNHDA and CDR2 SQIVND (reference sequence). The CDR3 is CASSPILKYGYTF. CDR3 DNA: TGTGCCAGTAGCCCTATTTTGAAATATGGCTACACCTTC.

The chain uses TRBV29-1 and TRBJ2-4; 7 positions agree with TRBD1. The CDR3 has 15 amino acids. Germline trimming cut 7 bases from V and 2 bases from J; bases unmatched to any gene: 11. Per germline, CDR1 SQVTM and CDR2 ANQGSEA. CDR3 nucleotide sequence: TGCAGCGCCAATCTTCCAGGGGGTACCAAAAACATTCAGTACTTC. It translates to CSANLPGGTKNIQYF.

The chain has TRBV5-1 and TRBJ1-5; D might be TRBD1 (6 bases). Germline-derived CDR1 and CDR2 are SGHRS and YFSETQ. The CDR3 spans 16 residues. Trimming took 0 bases from V and 0 from J, leaving 10 bases between them. This CDR3 is CASSLGEGDSNQPQHF. The CDR3 DNA follows: TGCGCCAGCAGCTTGGGGGAGGGGGATAGCAATCAGCCCCAGCATTTT.

The chain employs TRBV7-2 and TRBJ2-7, with 9 bases that match TRBD1. The junction had 6 bases not matched to a gene; V was cut back by 5 bases and J by 4 bases. Germline lookup yields CDR1 SGHTA and CDR2 FQGNSA. This CDR3 contains 14 residues. CDR3 amino acids: CASSVQGQGYEQYF. The CDR3 nucleotides read TGTGCCAGCAGCGTCCAGGGACAGGGATACGAGCAGTACTTC.

The chain is built from TRBV29-1 and TRBJ1-5; D call uncertain. This CDR3 spans 13 amino acids. Germline V gives CDR1 SQVTM, CDR2 ANQGSEA. Between the trimmed V and J ends, which lost 1 base and 2 bases, there was a span of 6 bases. The CDR3 sequence is CSVEGSGNQPQHF. DNA of the CDR3: TGCAGCGTTGAAGGGTCAGGCAATCAGCCCCAGCATTTT.

The rearrangement uses TRBV10-3 and TRBJ1-1; 10 nucleotides line up with TRBD1. V lost 8 bases, J lost 4 bases, and 13 bases stayed unmatched. The CDR3 is 16 residues long. CDR1 ENHRY and CDR2 SYGVKD come from the germline V gene. The CDR3 DNA reads TGTGCCATCTCACGGACAGGGGGTTCCGTCAGCACTGAAGCTTTCTTT. Translated: CAISRTGGSVSTEAFF.

This clone was counted only a few times. The rearrangement uses TRBV5-4 and TRBJ2-5; no reliable D call. V lost 2 bases to trimming and J lost 2 bases, with 10 bases between them. Per germline, CDR1 SGHNT and CDR2 YYREEE (reference sequence). This CDR3 is built from 14 residues. In nucleotides, the CDR3 is TGTGCCAGCAGCTTTCCTTCCGGGCAAGAGACCCAGTACTTC. This sequence encodes CASSFPSGQETQYF.

This chain uses TRBV29-1 with TRBJ1-4; 10 bases map to TRBD1. This CDR3 is 13 amino acids long. Trimming took 6 bases from V and 7 from J; bases not matched to a gene: 5. CDR1 and CDR2 from the germline V gene are SQVTM and ANQGSEA. The CDR3 DNA reads as TGCAGCGTCGCCCGGGACAGGGGTGAAAAACTGTTTTTT. Its translation: CSVARDRGEKLFF.